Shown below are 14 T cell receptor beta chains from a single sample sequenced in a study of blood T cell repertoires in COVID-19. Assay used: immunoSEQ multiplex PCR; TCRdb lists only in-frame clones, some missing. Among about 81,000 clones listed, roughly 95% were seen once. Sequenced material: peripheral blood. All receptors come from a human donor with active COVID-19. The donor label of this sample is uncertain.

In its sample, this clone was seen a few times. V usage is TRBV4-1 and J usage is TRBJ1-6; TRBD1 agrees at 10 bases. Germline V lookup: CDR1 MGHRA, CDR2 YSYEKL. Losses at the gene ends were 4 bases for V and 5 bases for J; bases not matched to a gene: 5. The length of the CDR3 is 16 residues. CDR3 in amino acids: CASSRRQGADNSPLHF. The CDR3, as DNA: TGCGCCAGCAGCCGCCGACAGGGGGCTGATAATTCACCCCTCCACTTT.

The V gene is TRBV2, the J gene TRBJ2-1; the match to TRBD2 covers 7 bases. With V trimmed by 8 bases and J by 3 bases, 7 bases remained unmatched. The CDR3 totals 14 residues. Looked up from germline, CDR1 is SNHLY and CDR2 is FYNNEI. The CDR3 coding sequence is TGTGCCAGCGGGGGAGCGGGGCACTACAATGAGCAGTTCTTC. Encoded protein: CASGGAGHYNEQFF.

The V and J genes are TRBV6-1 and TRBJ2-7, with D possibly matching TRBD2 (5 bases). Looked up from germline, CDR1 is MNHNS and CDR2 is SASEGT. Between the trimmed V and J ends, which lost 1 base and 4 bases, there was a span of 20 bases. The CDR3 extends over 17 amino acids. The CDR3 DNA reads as TGTGCCAGCAGTGAAGATGTGTTCGGTGGCAGGACTTACGAGCAGTACTTC. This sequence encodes CASSEDVFGGRTYEQYF.

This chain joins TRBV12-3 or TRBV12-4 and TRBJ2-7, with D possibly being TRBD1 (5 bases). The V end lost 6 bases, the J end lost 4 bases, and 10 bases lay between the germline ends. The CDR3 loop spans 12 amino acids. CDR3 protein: CASRRTNYEQYF. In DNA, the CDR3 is TGTGCCAGCAGACGGACAAATTACGAGCAGTACTTC.

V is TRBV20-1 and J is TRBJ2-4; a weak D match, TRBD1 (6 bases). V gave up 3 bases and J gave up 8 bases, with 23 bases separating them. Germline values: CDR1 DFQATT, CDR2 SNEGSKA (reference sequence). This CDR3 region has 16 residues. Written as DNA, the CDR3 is TGCAGTGCTAGTCCCACACAGGGTAATGTTTGGGACATTCAGTACTTC. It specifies CSASPTQGNVWDIQYF.

This chain's CDR3 is CASSPPGGGYGYTF. CDR3 coding DNA: TGTGCCAGCAGCCCGCCGGGGGGCGGATATGGCTACACCTTC. The chain recombines TRBV6-2 or TRBV6-3 with TRBJ1-2; D is perhaps TRBD1 (6 bases). Germline CDR1 is MNHEY and CDR2 is SVGEGT. This CDR3 contains 14 residues. Trimming removed 6 bases at V and 5 bases at J, with 16 bases between.

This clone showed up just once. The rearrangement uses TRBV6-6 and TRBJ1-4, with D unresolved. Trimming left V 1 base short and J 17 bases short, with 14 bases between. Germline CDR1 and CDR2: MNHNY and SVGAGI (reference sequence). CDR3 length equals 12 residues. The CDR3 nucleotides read TGTGCCAGCAGTTACTTGGGCTCTTTCCCTTTTTTT. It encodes CASSYLGSFPFF.

The CDR3 region has the DNA TGTGCCAGCAGGGACCCGGGGGGCGAGCAGTACTTC. It yields the protein CASRDPGGEQYF. The V call is TRBV12-3 or TRBV12-4, the J call TRBJ2-7, with 7 bases aligning to TRBD2. Trimming cost V 6 bases and J 6 bases; bases outside gene matches: 5. The CDR3 covers 12 residues.

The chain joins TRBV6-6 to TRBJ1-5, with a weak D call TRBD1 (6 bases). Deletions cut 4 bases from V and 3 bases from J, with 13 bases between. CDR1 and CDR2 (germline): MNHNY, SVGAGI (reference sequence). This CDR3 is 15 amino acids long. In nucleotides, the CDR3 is TGTGCCAGCAGTTGGAACAGGGCTGTCAATCAGCCCCAGCATTTT. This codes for CASSWNRAVNQPQHF.

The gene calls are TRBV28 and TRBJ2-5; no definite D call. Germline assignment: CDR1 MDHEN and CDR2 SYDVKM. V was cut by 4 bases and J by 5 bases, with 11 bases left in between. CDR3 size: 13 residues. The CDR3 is CASSSSAGETQYF. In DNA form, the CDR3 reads TGTGCCAGCAGTTCCTCAGCCGGGGAGACCCAGTACTTC.

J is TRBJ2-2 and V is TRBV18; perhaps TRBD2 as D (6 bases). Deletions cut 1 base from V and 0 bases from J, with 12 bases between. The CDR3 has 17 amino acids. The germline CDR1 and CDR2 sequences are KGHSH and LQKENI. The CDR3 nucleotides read TGTGCCAGCTCACCACTGAGGATAGCGGCGAACACCGGGGAGCTGTTTTTT. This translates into CASSPLRIAANTGELFF.

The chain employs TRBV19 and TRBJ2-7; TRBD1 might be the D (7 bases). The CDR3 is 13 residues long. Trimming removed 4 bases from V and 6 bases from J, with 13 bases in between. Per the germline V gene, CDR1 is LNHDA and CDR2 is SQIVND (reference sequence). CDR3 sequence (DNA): TGTGCCAGTAGTAAACTCCAGGGGGGCGAGCAGTACTTC. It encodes CASSKLQGGEQYF.

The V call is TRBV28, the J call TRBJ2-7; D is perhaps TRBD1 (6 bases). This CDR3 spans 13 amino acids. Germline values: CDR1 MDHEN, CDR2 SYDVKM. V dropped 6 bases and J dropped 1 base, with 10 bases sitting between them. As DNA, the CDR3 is TGTGCCAGCAGGTCGACAGGATCCTACGAGCAGTACTTC. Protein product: CASRSTGSYEQYF.

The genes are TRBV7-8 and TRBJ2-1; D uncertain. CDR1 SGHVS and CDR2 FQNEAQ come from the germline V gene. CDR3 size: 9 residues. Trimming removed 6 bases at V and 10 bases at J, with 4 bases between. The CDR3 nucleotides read TGTGCCAGCAGTCCGGAGCAGTTCTTC. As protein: CASSPEQFF.